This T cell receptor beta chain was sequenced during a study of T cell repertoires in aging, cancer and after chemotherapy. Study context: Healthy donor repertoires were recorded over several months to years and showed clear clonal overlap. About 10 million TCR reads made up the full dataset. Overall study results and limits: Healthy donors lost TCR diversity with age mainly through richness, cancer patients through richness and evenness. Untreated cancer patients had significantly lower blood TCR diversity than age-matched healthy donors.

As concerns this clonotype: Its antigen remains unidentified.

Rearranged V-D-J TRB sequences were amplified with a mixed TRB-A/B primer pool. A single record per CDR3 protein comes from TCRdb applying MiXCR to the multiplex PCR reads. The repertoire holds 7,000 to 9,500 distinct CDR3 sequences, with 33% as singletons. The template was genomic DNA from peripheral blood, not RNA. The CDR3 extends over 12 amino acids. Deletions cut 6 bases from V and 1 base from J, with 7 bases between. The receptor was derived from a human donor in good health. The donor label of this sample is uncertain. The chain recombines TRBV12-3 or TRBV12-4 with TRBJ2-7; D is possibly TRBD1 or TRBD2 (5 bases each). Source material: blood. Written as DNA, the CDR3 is TGTGCCAGCAGGGGGGATTCCTACGAGCAGTACTTC. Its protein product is CASRGDSYEQYF.